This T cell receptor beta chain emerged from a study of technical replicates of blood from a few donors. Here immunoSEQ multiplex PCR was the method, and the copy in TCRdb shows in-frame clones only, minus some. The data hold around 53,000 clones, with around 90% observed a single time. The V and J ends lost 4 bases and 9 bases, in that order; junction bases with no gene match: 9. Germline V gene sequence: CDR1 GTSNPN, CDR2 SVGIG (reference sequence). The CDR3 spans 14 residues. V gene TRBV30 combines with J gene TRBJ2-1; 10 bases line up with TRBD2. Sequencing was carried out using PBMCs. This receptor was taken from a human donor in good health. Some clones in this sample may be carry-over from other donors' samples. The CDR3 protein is CAWIALAGLGEQFF. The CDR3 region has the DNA TGTGCCTGGATTGCACTAGCGGGACTGGGTGAGCAGTTCTTC.